The 16 T cell receptor beta chains listed next were all sequenced from one sample in a study of T cell responses to AZD1222 COVID-19 vaccine. Only in-frame clones appear in the TCRdb table, and some are missing; sequencing was by immunoSEQ multiplex PCR. Here the sample spans under 140,000 clones, roughly 89% being singletons. The sample in question was peripheral blood, obtained 28 days after the second AZD1222 dose. Receptors originate from an adult who received the AZD1222 COVID-19 vaccine.

This sequence joins TRBV30 and TRBJ2-5; the match to TRBD2 covers 10 bases. Trimming cost V 5 bases and J 5 bases; bases outside gene matches: 5. From germline, CDR1 is GTSNPN and CDR2 SVGIG (reference sequence). The CDR3 has 13 amino acids. The CDR3, as DNA: TGTGCCTGGGGGCCTAGCGGGAGTGAGACCCAGTACTTC. Amino acid sequence: CAWGPSGSETQYF.

This chain links TRBV5-1 with TRBJ2-7; TRBD1 matches 11 bases. Germline V gene sequence: CDR1 SGHRS, CDR2 YFSETQ. V was clipped by 5 bases and J by 5 bases; unmatched bases: 6. CDR3 size: 14 residues. The CDR3 DNA follows: TGCGCCAGCAGTTCCGGGACAGGGGGTCACGAGCAGTACTTC. Protein product: CASSSGTGGHEQYF.

The rearrangement uses TRBV19 and TRBJ2-3; 14 bases are shared with TRBD2. Germline V gene data show CDR1 as LNHDA and CDR2 as SQIVND (reference sequence). The CDR3 contains 19 residues. V shed 4 bases and J 0 bases; nucleotides not matched to a gene: 9. Here the CDR3 DNA reads TGTGCCAGTAGTACCCCCGGGACTAGCGGGGGTGCTAGCACAGATACGCAGTATTTT. Translating it yields CASSTPGTSGGASTDTQYF. The full variable domain, completed using reference TRBV19 and TRBJ2-3, is DGGITQSPKYLFRKEGQNVTLSCEQNLNHDAMYWYRQDPGQGLRLIYYSQIVNDFQKGDIAEGYSVSREKKESFPLTVTSAQKNPTAFYLCASSTPGTSGGASTDTQYFGPGTRLTVL.

The chain has TRBV20-1 and TRBJ2-7, with 9 bases that match TRBD2. The CDR3 length is 15 residues. After removal of 3 bases from V and 3 bases from J, the junction contained 9 bases not matched to a gene. Per germline, CDR1 DFQATT and CDR2 SNEGSKA (reference sequence). This chain's CDR3 is CSASTWLAGRYEQYF. The CDR3 nucleotides read TGCAGTGCTAGTACGTGGCTAGCGGGGCGCTACGAGCAGTACTTC.

This clone was observed a handful of times. V usage is TRBV19 and J usage is TRBJ1-1, with D hard to call. CDR3 length: 13 amino acids. CDR1 is LNHDA and CDR2 is SQIVND in the germline V gene (reference sequence). V lost 3 bases, J lost 11 bases, and 16 bases lay in between. CDR3: CASSIAEYGSAFF. The CDR3, as DNA: TGTGCCAGTAGTATTGCAGAGTACGGTAGCGCTTTCTTT.

The chain is built from TRBV6-5 and TRBJ2-5; D uncertain. CDR1 is MNHEY, CDR2 SVGAGI, per germline. The CDR3 contains 13 residues. With 0 bases removed from V and 5 bases from J, the gap between germline ends came to 7 bases. DNA for the CDR3: TGTGCCAGCAGTTACTCGATCTCTGAGACCCAGTACTTC. Translation: CASSYSISETQYF.

This chain links TRBV7-9 with TRBJ1-4; a weak D match, TRBD1 (6 bases). Between the trimmed V and J ends, which lost 2 bases and 0 bases, there was a span of 13 bases. Germline V CDR1 and CDR2: SEHNR, FQNEAQ (reference sequence). CDR3 length: 17 amino acids. The CDR3 region is CASSLRRGVATNEKLFF. CDR3 sequence (DNA): TGTGCCAGCAGCTTACGCAGGGGAGTTGCAACTAATGAAAAACTGTTTTTT. The whole variable domain, filled in from reference TRBV7-9 and TRBJ1-4, reads DTGVSQNPRHKITKRGQNVTFRCDPISEHNRLYWYRQTLGQGPEFLTYFQNEAQLEKSRLLSDRFSAERPKGSFSTLEIQRTEQGDSAMYLCASSLRRGVATNEKLFFGSGTQLSVL.

This clone has only one observation. The V call is TRBV6-5, the J call TRBJ2-5, with TRBD2 identical over 8 bases. CDR1 is MNHEY and CDR2 is SVGAGI in the germline V gene. The CDR3 covers 14 residues. The ends lost 8 bases at V and 3 bases at J; junction bases unmatched: 8. Here the CDR3 reads CASESGREEETQYF. The CDR3 nucleotides read TGTGCCAGCGAAAGCGGGAGAGAAGAAGAGACCCAGTACTTC.

This clone was counted only a few times. The sample has other DNA sequences that encode this CDR3 too. This chain uses TRBV3-1 (or the pseudogene TRBV3-2) with TRBJ2-5; 13 nucleotides line up with TRBD2. The CDR3 is 16 residues long. CDR1 is LGHDT and CDR2 is YNNKEL in the germline V gene (reference sequence). The J segment lost 0 bases and the V segment lost 3 bases, leaving 1 base of the junction unmatched. The CDR3 spells CASSQGLAGYQETQYF. The DNA of the CDR3 is TGTGCCAGCAGCCAGGGACTAGCGGGGTACCAAGAGACCCAGTACTTC.

The rearrangement uses TRBV19 and TRBJ2-2, with no clear D. This CDR3 is built from 14 residues. Germline V gene data show CDR1 as LNHDA and CDR2 as SQIVND (reference sequence). V dropped 5 bases and J dropped 5 bases, with 12 bases sitting between them. In DNA form, the CDR3 reads TGTGCCAGTAGTTCCCCCGGCATTACCGGGGAGCTGTTTTTT. Translated, it gives CASSSPGITGELFF. Drawing the rest from reference TRBV19 and TRBJ2-2, the complete variable domain is DGGITQSPKYLFRKEGQNVTLSCEQNLNHDAMYWYRQDPGQGLRLIYYSQIVNDFQKGDIAEGYSVSREKKESFPLTVTSAQKNPTAFYLCASSSPGITGELFFGEGSRLTVL.

The J gene is TRBJ2-1, the V gene TRBV6-5; D remains unclear. The V end was cut by 0 bases, the J end by 8 bases, with 8 bases between. Germline-derived CDR1 and CDR2 are MNHEY and SVGAGI. The CDR3 spans 13 residues. As DNA, the CDR3 is TGTGCCAGCAGTTACTCGCCTAGAGATGAGCAGTTCTTC. It encodes CASSYSPRDEQFF.

The table lists this clone with a few counts. CDR3 in DNA: TGTGCCAGCAGCCCGACTAGCGGATTTCCTTCAGATACGCAGTATTTT. Translation: CASSPTSGFPSDTQYF. This rearrangement joins TRBV14 to TRBJ2-3; 9 positions agree with TRBD2. The CDR3 extends over 16 amino acids. Losses at the gene ends were 4 bases for V and 4 bases for J; bases not matched to a gene: 9. Germline-derived CDR1 and CDR2 are SGHDN and FVKESK.

The V and J genes are TRBV7-2 and TRBJ2-4; D gene ambiguous. Looked up from germline, CDR1 is SGHTA and CDR2 is FQGNSA. The V and J ends lost 5 bases and 0 bases respectively, with 8 bases between them. The CDR3 is made up of 14 amino acids. The CDR3 DNA sequence: TGTGCCAGCAGCCCGGCAGTAGCCAAAAACATTCAGTACTTC. Translation gives CASSPAVAKNIQYF.

To note about this clone: Within the sample, other DNA sequences also encode this same CDR3. The J gene is TRBJ2-1, the V gene TRBV5-1, with D hard to call. The CDR3 contains 11 residues. The V end was cut by 2 bases, the J end by 5 bases, with 2 bases between. The germline V gene has CDR1 SGHRS and CDR2 YFSETQ. The CDR3 coding sequence is TGCGCCAGCAGCTTCGACAATGAGCAGTTCTTC. It translates to CASSFDNEQFF. The whole variable domain, remainder taken from reference TRBV5-1 and TRBJ2-1, is KAGVTQTPRYLIKTRGQQVTLSCSPISGHRSVSWYQQTPGQGLQFLFEYFSETQRNKGNFPGRFSGRQFSNSRSEMNVSTLELGDSALYLCASSFDNEQFFGPGTRLTVL.

V is TRBV6-4 and J is TRBJ1-5, with 7 bases lining up with TRBD1. The CDR3 extends over 16 amino acids. Germline values: CDR1 MRHNA, CDR2 SNTAGT. With 7 bases clipped from V and 1 base from J, the junction kept 10 bases outside the gene matches. CDR3 nucleotide sequence: TGTGCCAGCACTACGACAGGGCCAATCAGCAATCAGCCCCAGCATTTT. Its protein product is CASTTTGPISNQPQHF.

The chain is built from TRBV19 and TRBJ1-5, with 9 bases identical to TRBD1. The CDR3 is 13 residues long. Trimming at V came to 6 bases and at J to 7 bases, leaving 4 bases not matched to a gene. From germline, CDR1 is LNHDA and CDR2 SQIVND (reference sequence). CDR3 bases: TGTGCCAGTAGCGGACAGGGGTGGCAGCCCCAGCATTTT. Protein sequence: CASSGQGWQPQHF.